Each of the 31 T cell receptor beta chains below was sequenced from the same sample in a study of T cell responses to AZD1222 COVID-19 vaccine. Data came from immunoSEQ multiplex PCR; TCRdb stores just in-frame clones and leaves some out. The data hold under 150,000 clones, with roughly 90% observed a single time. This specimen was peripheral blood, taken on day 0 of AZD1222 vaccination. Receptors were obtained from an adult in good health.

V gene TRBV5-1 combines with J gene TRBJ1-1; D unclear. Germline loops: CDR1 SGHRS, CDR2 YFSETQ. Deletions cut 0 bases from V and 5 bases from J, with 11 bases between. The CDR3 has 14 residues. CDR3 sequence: CASSLGISGTEAFF. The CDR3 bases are TGCGCCAGCAGCTTGGGAATTTCGGGTACTGAAGCTTTCTTT.

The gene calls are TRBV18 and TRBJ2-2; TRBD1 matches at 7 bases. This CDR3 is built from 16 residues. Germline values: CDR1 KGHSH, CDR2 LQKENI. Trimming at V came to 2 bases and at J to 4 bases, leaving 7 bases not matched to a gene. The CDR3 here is CASSPKNRGFTGELFF. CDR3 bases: TGTGCCAGCTCACCAAAGAACAGGGGTTTCACCGGGGAGCTGTTTTTT. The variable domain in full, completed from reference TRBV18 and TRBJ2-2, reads NAGVMQNPRHLVRRRGQEARLRCSPMKGHSHVYWYRQLPEEGLKFMVYLQKENIIDESGMPKERFSAEFPKEGPSILRIQQVVRGDSAAYFCASSPKNRGFTGELFFGEGSRLTVL.

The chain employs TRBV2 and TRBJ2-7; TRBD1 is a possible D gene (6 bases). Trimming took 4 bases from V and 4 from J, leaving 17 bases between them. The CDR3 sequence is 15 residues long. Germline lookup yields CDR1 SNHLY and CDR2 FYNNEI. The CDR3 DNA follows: TGTGCCAGCAGTGGCACCGGGTCAGGGGAATACGAGCAGTACTTC. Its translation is CASSGTGSGEYEQYF.

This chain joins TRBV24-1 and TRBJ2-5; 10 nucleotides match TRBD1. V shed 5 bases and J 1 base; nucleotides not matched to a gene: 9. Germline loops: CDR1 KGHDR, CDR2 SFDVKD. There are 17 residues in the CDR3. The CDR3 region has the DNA TGTGCCACCAGTGGAGACAGGGGGCGCGGGGGCCAAGAGACCCAGTACTTC. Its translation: CATSGDRGRGGQETQYF.

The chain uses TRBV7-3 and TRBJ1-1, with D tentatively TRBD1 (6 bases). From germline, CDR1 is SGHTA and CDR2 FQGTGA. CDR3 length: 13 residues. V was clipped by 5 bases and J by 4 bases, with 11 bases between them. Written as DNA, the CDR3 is TGTGCCAGCAGCATCAGGACAGCCACTGAAGCTTTCTTT. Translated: CASSIRTATEAFF. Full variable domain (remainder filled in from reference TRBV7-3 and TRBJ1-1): GAGVSQTPSNKVTEKGKYVELRCDPISGHTALYWYRQSLGQGPEFLIYFQGTGAADDSGLPNDRFFAVRPEGSVSTLKIQRTERGDSAVYLCASSIRTATEAFFGQGTRLTVV.

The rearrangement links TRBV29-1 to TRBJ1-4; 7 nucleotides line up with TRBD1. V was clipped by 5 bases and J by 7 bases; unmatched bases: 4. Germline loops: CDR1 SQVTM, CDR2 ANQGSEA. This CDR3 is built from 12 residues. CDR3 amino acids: CSVTGVGEKLFF. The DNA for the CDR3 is TGCAGCGTTACAGGGGTGGGTGAAAAACTGTTTTTT.

CDR3 sequence: CASSSPMGQAPYGYTF. CDR3 in DNA: TGTGCCAGCAGCTCTCCAATGGGACAGGCTCCTTATGGCTACACCTTC. The V and J genes are TRBV11-2 and TRBJ1-2, with TRBD1 matching over 8 bases. This CDR3 has 16 amino acids. The germline V gene has CDR1 SGHAT and CDR2 FQNNGV. Losses at the gene ends were 4 bases for V and 5 bases for J; bases not matched to a gene: 12.

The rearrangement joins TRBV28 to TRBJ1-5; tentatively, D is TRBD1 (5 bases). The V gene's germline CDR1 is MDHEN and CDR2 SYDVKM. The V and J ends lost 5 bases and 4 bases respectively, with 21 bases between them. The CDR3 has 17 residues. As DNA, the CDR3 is TGTGCCAGCAGTACACCACCGGGACGGGGTATTAATCAGCCCCAGCATTTT. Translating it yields CASSTPPGRGINQPQHF. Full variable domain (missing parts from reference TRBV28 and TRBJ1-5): DVKVTQSSRYLVKRTGEKVFLECVQDMDHENMFWYRQDPGLGLRLIYFSYDVKMKEKGDIPEGYSVSREKKERFSLILESASTNQTSMYLCASSTPPGRGINQPQHFGDGTRLSIL.

The CDR3 DNA reads as TGTGCCAGCAGTGAAAAGCCAGGGCTGGGGGAAAAACTGTTTTTT. Amino acid sequence: CASSEKPGLGEKLFF. The gene calls are TRBV6-1 and TRBJ1-4; tentatively, D is TRBD1 (5 bases). This CDR3 comprises 15 residues. The V end lost 2 bases, the J end lost 8 bases, and 15 bases lay between the germline ends. The V gene's germline CDR1 is MNHNS and CDR2 SASEGT.

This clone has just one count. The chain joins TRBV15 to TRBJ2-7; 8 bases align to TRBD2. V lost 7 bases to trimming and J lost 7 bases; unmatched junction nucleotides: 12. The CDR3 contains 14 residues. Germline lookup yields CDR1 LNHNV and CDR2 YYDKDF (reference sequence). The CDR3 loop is CATTLRGGTVEQYF. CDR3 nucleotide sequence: TGTGCCACCACCCTCCGGGGGGGAACGGTTGAGCAGTACTTC.

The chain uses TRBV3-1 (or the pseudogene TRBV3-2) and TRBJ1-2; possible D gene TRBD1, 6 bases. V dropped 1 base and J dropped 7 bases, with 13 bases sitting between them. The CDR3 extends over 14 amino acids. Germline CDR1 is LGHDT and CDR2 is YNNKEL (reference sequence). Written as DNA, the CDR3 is TGTGCCAGCAGCCAAGGATCAGGGGCATCTGGCTACACCTTC. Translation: CASSQGSGASGYTF.

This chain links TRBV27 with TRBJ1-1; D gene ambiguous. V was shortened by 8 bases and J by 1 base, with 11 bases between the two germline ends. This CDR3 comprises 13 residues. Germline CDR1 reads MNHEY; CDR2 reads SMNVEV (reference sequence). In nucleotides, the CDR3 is TGTGCCAGCGGAAGACAACAGAACACTGAAGCTTTCTTT. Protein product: CASGRQQNTEAFF.

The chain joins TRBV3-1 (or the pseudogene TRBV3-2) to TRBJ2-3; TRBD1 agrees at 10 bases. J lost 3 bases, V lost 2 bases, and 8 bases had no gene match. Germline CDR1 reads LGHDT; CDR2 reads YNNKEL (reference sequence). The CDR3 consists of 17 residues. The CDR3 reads CASSQWRGQGRTDTQYF. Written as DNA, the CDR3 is TGTGCCAGCAGCCAATGGAGGGGACAGGGGCGAACAGATACGCAGTATTTT.

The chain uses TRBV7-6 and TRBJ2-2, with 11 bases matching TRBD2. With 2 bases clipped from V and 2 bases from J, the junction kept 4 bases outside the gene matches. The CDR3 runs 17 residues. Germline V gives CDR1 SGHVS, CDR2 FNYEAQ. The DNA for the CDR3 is TGTGCCAGCAGCTTATCGCTAGCGGGAGGAAACACCGGGGAGCTGTTTTTT. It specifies CASSLSLAGGNTGELFF.

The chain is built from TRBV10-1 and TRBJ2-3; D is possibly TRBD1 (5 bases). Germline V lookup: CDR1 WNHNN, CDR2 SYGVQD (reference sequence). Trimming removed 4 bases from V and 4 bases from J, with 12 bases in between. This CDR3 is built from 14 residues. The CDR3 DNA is TGCGCCAGCAGTGCAGGGCCGGAGTCAGATACGCAGTATTTT. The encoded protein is CASSAGPESDTQYF.

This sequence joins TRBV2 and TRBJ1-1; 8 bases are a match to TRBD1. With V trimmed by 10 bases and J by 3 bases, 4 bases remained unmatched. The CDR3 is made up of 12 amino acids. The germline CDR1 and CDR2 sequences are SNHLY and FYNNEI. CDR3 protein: CANDRGDTEAFF. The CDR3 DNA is TGTGCCAACGACAGGGGTGACACTGAAGCTTTCTTT. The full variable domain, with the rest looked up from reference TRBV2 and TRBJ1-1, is EPEVTQTPSHQVTQMGQEVILRCVPISNHLYFYWYRQILGQKVEFLVSFYNNEISEKSEIFDDQFSVERPDGSNFTLKIRSTKLEDSAMYFCANDRGDTEAFFGQGTRLTVV.

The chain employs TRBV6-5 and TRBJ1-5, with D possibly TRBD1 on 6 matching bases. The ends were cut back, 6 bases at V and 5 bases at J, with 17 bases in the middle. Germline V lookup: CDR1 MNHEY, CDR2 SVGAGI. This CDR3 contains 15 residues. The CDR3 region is CASSPQGIRYQPQHF. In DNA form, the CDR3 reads TGTGCCAGCAGCCCACAGGGAATTCGGTATCAGCCCCAGCATTTT.

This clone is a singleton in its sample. The CDR3 DNA reads as TGCGCCAGCAGCTTGCCCCGGGACATTAGCACAGATACGCAGTATTTT. Translation: CASSLPRDISTDTQYF. The rearrangement links TRBV5-1 to TRBJ2-3; possibly TRBD1 for D (6 bases). V gave up 1 base and J gave up 0 bases, with 12 bases separating them. This CDR3 has 16 amino acids. Germline CDR1 SGHRS, CDR2 YFSETQ.

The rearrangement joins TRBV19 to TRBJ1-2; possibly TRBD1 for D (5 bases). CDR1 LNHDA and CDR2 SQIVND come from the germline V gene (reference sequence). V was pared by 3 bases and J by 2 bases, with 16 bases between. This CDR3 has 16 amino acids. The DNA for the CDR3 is TGTGCCAGTAGTATGACAGTCCCATCGGAAAACTATGGCTACACCTTC. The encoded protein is CASSMTVPSENYGYTF.

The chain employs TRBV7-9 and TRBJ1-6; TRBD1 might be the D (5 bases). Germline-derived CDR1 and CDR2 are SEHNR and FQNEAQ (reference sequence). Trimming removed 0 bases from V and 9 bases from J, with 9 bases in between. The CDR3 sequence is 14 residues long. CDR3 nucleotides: TGTGCCAGCAGCTTAGCAGGGGTGGGTTCACCCCTCCACTTT. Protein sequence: CASSLAGVGSPLHF. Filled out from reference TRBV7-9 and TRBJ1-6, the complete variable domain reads DTGVSQNPRHKITKRGQNVTFRCDPISEHNRLYWYRQTLGQGPEFLTYFQNEAQLEKSRLLSDRFSAERPKGSFSTLEIQRTEQGDSAMYLCASSLAGVGSPLHFGNGTRLTVT.

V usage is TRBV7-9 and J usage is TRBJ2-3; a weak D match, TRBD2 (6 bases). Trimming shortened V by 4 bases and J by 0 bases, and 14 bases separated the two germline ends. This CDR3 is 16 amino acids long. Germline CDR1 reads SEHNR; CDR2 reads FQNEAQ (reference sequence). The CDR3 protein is CASSSQVAVSTDTQYF. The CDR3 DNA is TGTGCCAGCAGCTCCCAAGTAGCGGTTAGCACAGATACGCAGTATTTT.

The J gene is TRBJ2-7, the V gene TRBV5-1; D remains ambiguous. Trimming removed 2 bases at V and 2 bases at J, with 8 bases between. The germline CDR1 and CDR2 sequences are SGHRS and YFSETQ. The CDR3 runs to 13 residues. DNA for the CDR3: TGCGCCAGCAGCTTTAGCTTCACCTACGAGCAGTACTTC. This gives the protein CASSFSFTYEQYF.

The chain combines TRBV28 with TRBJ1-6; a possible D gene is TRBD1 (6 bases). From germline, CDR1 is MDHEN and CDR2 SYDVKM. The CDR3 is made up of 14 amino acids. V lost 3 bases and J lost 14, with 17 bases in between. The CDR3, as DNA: TGTGCCAGCAGTTTGGCAGGGGCAATACAGGCCCTCCACTTT. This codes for CASSLAGAIQALHF.

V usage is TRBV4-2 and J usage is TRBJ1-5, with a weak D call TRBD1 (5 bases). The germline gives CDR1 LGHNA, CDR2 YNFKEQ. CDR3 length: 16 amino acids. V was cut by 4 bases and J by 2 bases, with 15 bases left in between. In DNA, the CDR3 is TGTGCCAGCAGCCTACAGGACCGATCGGGCAATCAGCCCCAGCATTTT. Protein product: CASSLQDRSGNQPQHF.

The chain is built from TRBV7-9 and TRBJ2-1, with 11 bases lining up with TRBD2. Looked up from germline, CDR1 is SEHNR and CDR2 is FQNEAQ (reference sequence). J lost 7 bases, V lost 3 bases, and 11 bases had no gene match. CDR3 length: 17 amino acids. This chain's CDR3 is CASSFLAGGPGSNEQFF. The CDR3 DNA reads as TGTGCCAGCAGCTTTTTAGCGGGAGGGCCAGGTTCGAATGAGCAGTTCTTC.

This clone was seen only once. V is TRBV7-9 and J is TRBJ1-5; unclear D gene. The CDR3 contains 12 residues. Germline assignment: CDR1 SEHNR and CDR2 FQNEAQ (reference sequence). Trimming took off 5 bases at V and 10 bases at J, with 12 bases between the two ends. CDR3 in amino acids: CASSRPPNPQHF. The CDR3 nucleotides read TGTGCCAGCAGCCGTCCGCCAAACCCCCAGCATTTT.

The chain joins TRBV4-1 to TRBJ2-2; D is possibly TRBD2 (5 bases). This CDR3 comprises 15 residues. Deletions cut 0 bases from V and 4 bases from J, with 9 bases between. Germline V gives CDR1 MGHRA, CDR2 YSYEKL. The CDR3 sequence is CASSQDTAGTGELFF. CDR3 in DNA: TGCGCCAGCAGCCAAGATACTGCGGGCACCGGGGAGCTGTTTTTT.

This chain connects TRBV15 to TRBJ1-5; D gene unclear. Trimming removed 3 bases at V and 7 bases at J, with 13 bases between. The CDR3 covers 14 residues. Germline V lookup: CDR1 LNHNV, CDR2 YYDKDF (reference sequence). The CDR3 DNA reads TGTGCCACCAGCAGGCAAAACGTAAGGCAGCCCCAGCATTTT. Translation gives CATSRQNVRQPQHF.

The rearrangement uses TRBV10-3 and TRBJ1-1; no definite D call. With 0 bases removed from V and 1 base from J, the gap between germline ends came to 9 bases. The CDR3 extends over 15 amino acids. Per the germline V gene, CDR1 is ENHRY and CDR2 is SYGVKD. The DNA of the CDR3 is TGTGCCATCAGTGAGTCCTATCAACGGAACACTGAAGCTTTCTTT. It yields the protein CAISESYQRNTEAFF.

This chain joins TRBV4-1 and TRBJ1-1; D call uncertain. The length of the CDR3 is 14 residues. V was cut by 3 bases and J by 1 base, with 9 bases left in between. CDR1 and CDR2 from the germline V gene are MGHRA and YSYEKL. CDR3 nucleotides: TGCGCCAGCAGCCAGGGCGGAAAGAACACTGAAGCTTTCTTT. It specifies CASSQGGKNTEAFF.

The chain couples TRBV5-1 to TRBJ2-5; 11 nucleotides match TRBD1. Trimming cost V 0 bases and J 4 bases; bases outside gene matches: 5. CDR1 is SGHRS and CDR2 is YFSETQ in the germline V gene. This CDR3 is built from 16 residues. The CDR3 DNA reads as TGCGCCAGCAGCTTGGGTGGACAGGGGGCGGGAGAGACCCAGTACTTC. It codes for CASSLGGQGAGETQYF.